This T cell receptor beta chain was identified in a study of T-cell reconstitution after alpha-beta-depleted transplantation in children. Study conclusions and caveats: Some patients owed their high day-60 TCRbeta diversity to surviving recipient T cells and thymic progenitors. By about two months after transplant, alpha-beta T cells reportedly arose from several hundred graft clones that had expanded. One year after transplant, T-cell counts and diversity came mostly from newly produced T cells.

This clonotype was observed at least ten times. The antigen is not known. Unique molecular identifiers were incorporated into the prepared TCRbeta library. TCRdb fed the PCR reads into MiXCR, producing one record per CDR3 protein. This sample has 150,000 to 200,000 distinct CDR3 sequences, with approximately 6% found just once. The CDR3 covers 15 residues. The germline gives CDR1 MDHEN, CDR2 SYDVKM. Trimming pared 6 bases from V and 6 bases from J, leaving 18 bases between. The sequencing used PBMCs, collected before TCRalphabeta/CD19-depleted stem cell transplant. The chain couples TRBV28 to TRBJ2-1; D is unresolved. The sequence derives from a girl less than two years old with combined immunodeficiency, due to receive a stem cell transplant. The CDR3 loop is CASSSPRRWINEQFF. Here the CDR3 DNA reads TGTGCCAGCAGCTCGCCAAGAAGGTGGATCAATGAGCAGTTCTTC.